Listed below are T cell receptor beta chains from one sample, sequenced in a study of CD8+CD57+ T cells in acquired aplastic anemia. TCRdb fed the reads into MiXCR, producing one record per CDR3 protein. The table has about 160,000 distinct CDR3 sequences, roughly 40% seen once. The source material was sorted CD4+, CD8+, or CD8+CD57+ T cells (not recorded which) from PBMCs. These receptors were taken from a human donor in good health. Both conserved end residues are part of each CDR3. Each record gives: V gene, clone size, J gene, D gene, CDR3 DNA, CDR3 protein. A D gene is named only where the DNA matches it firmly. Only part of the rows carry a size: once, few, many, or a class if the clone is expanded.

TRBV10-3	NA	TRBJ1-2	NA	TGTGCTATCAGTGAGTCGAAGGACGGCAACTATGGCTACACCTTC	CAISESKDGNYGYTF
TRBV2	many	TRBJ1-5	NA	TGTGCCAGCTGTCTACGGAATCAGCCCCAGCATTTT	CASCLRNQPQHF
TRBV12-3/TRBV12-4	few	TRBJ1-1	NA	TGTGCCAGCAGTTTCCTGAGACGAGGTGGCATTAAGGTGGGCACTGAAGCTTTCTTT	CASSFLRRGGIKVGTEAFF
TRBV2	NA	TRBJ2-7	TRBD2	TGTGCCAGCCAGCGGGGGACATCTCTCTCCGAGCAGTACTTC	CASQRGTSLSEQYF
TRBV20-1	many	TRBJ1-6	TRBD1	TGCAGTGCTAGACCGGACAGGCAGGGGCCTTCACCCCTCCACTTT	CSARPDRQGPSPLHF
TRBV10-2	NA	TRBJ1-3	NA	TGCGCCAGCAGTGAGCAACCGGTGGACACCATATATTTT	CASSEQPVDTIYF
TRBV2	NA	TRBJ1-6	NA	TGTGCCAGCAGCCAGGCGGGGTTAGGGTCACCCCTCCACTTT	CASSQAGLGSPLHF
TRBV6-2/TRBV6-3	NA	TRBJ2-7	TRBD2	TGTGCCAGCACGGCGAGCGGGAGGGCCCACGAGCAGTACTTC	CASTASGRAHEQYF
TRBV2	NA	TRBJ2-7	NA	TGTGCCAGCAGTGAAGAGGGGACTCCTCAGGACGAGCAGTACTTC	CASSEEGTPQDEQYF
TRBV2	NA	TRBJ2-1	NA	TGTGCCAGCAGTCAGGACTACGACAATGAGCAGTTCTTC	CASSQDYDNEQFF
TRBV19	many	TRBJ1-2	NA	TGTGCCAGTTGGGTTGCAGGGACTAACTATGGCTACACCTTC	CASWVAGTNYGYTF
TRBV10-3	few	TRBJ2-5	NA	TGTGCCATCAGTGAGTCGGCGGAGACCCAGTACTTC	CAISESAETQYF
TRBV20-1	NA	TRBJ1-2	NA	TGCAGTGCCGCCACGCTGGGAGTAGGTGGCTACACCTTC	CSAATLGVGGYTF
TRBV7-2	many	TRBJ1-3	NA	TGTGCCAGCAGCTTAGACGGGTCTGGAAACACCATATATTTT	CASSLDGSGNTIYF
TRBV29-1	NA	TRBJ1-1	NA	TGCAGCGTTGAAGATCCCAGATCGATGAACACTGAAGCTTTCTTT	CSVEDPRSMNTEAFF
TRBV5-1	many	TRBJ1-1	NA	TGCGCCAGCAGCATGGGGGGTCGGAAGAACACTGAAGCTTTCTTT	CASSMGGRKNTEAFF
TRBV7-2	NA	TRBJ2-7	NA	TGTGCCAGCAGCTTCAGGGTTGGGTACGAGCAGTACTTC	CASSFRVGYEQYF
TRBV7-3	NA	TRBJ2-7	NA	TGTGCCAGCAGCTTAGTTGAATACGAGCAGTACTTC	CASSLVEYEQYF
TRBV10-3	once	TRBJ1-2	TRBD1	TGTGCCATCAGTGGACAGGGTGGCGGCTACACCTTC	CAISGQGGGYTF
TRBV11-1	NA	TRBJ1-2	NA	TGTGCCAGCAGCCCTCAGGGGTTTATGTTGGCCTATGGCTACACCTTC	CASSPQGFMLAYGYTF
TRBV15	once	TRBJ2-1	TRBD2	TGTGCCGTTCAAACGGGGGGTGAGCAGTTCTTC	CAVQTGGEQFF
TRBV14	many	TRBJ1-1	NA	TGTGCCAGCAGCCCGAGACTGGTGAACACTGAAGCTTTCTTT	CASSPRLVNTEAFF
TRBV20-1	NA	TRBJ2-7	TRBD1	TGCAGTGCTAGACTACCCGGGACAGGGGGCTACGAGCAGTACTTC	CSARLPGTGGYEQYF
TRBV7-3	many	TRBJ2-3	TRBD2	TGTGCCAGCAGCGGGGGGGGGACTAGCGCAGATACGCAGTATTTT	CASSGGGTSADTQYF
TRBV20-1	many	TRBJ1-1	NA	TGCAGTGCTAGAGAAATTCGCTTGGGGCCAGGGGTCTCGGAAGCTTTCTTT	CSAREIRLGPGVSEAFF
TRBV5-8	many	TRBJ1-2	NA	TGTGCCAGCAGCTCGCCGGGGGGCCTAAACTATGGCTACACCTTC	CASSSPGGLNYGYTF
TRBV7-2	NA	TRBJ1-2	TRBD1	TGTGCCAGCAGCTTAAATTGGCAGGGGGAAGGCTACACCTTC	CASSLNWQGEGYTF
TRBV3-1	NA	TRBJ2-2	TRBD2	TGTGCCAGCAGCCAAGAAGGGAGGGTGGGCACCGGGGAGCTGTTTTTT	CASSQEGRVGTGELFF
TRBV5-1	NA	TRBJ2-7	NA	TGCGCCAGCAGGATAGAACAAGCACACTACGAGCAGTACTTC	CASRIEQAHYEQYF
TRBV20-1	NA	TRBJ2-7	NA	TGCAGTGCCGAGGCGGGGCCAGCCTACGAGCAGTACTTC	CSAEAGPAYEQYF
TRBV11-2	many	TRBJ1-6	NA	TGTGCCAGCAGCCCCGTGGGAGGGTCTAGTTCACCCCTCCACTTT	CASSPVGGSSSPLHF
TRBV11-1	many	TRBJ2-3	TRBD1	TGTGCCAGCAGCTGGGGACAGGGGGTACGCACAGATACGCAGTATTTT	CASSWGQGVRTDTQYF
TRBV6-1	many	TRBJ1-2	TRBD1	TGTGCCAGCACCCAAATTCGGACAGGGGGCGGCTATGGCTACACCTTC	CASTQIRTGGGYGYTF
TRBV6-1	NA	TRBJ1-1	NA	TGTGCCAGCACTAAGGATGGGAACACTGAAGCTTTCTTT	CASTKDGNTEAFF
TRBV29-1	once	TRBJ2-7	NA	TGCAGCTTAGGAAGTTTAGATTACGAGCAGTACTTC	CSLGSLDYEQYF
TRBV20-1	NA	TRBJ2-7	TRBD2	TGCAGTGCTAGACAAGCGGGAGTCTACGAGCAGTACTTC	CSARQAGVYEQYF
TRBV7-9	NA	TRBJ1-2	NA	TGTGCCAGCAGCCTCGCACATGGCTACACCTTC	CASSLAHGYTF
TRBV15	NA	TRBJ1-1	NA	TGTGCCACCGGGTCTCCGAACACTGAAGCTTTCTTT	CATGSPNTEAFF
TRBV6-9	few	TRBJ2-2	TRBD2	TGTGCCAGCAGTTATGCAAAAATGGGGGAGGGCCGGACCGGGGAGCTGTTTTTT	CASSYAKMGEGRTGELFF
TRBV2	NA	TRBJ1-4	NA	TGTGCCAGCATCCTTGGGCGAAAAGTCAATGAAAAACTGTTTTTT	CASILGRKVNEKLFF
TRBV12-3/TRBV12-4	many	TRBJ1-2	TRBD1	TGTGCCAGCAGTGGTATCGGGACAGGGGATGACTACACCTTC	CASSGIGTGDDYTF
TRBV5-4	NA	TRBJ2-1	NA	TGTGCCAGCAGTTTCGGTAGAAGCTCCTACAATGAGCAGTTCTTC	CASSFGRSSYNEQFF
TRBV4-3	many	TRBJ2-7	NA	TGCGCCAGCAGCCAAGTGGGGCAGGGGGGTATAGGTGAGCAGTACTTC	CASSQVGQGGIGEQYF
TRBV3-1	few	TRBJ1-4	NA	TGTGCCAGCAGGCAAGGAGGGCGATTAGGTGAAAAACTGTTTTTT	CASRQGGRLGEKLFF
TRBV20-1	NA	TRBJ2-1	NA	TGCAGTGCTAGGGGGACCGGAAGAAATGAGCAGTTCTTC	CSARGTGRNEQFF
TRBV25-1	few	TRBJ2-3	NA	TGTGCCAGCGCCCAGGGAGATACGCAGTATTTT	CASAQGDTQYF
TRBV7-2	once	TRBJ2-7	TRBD1	TGTGCCAGCAGCTGGGGGACAGGGGAGCAGTACTTC	CASSWGTGEQYF
TRBV20-1	many	TRBJ2-3	TRBD2	TGCAGTGCTAGGGTTGGACTAGCGGGTCTCACAGATACGCAGTATTTT	CSARVGLAGLTDTQYF